This is a list of T cell receptor beta chains from one sample in a study of cytomegalovirus exposure and HLA in healthy donors. Profiling relied on immunoSEQ multiplex PCR, and the TCRdb table lists in-frame clones only, not all of them. The sample has 150,000 to 200,000 clones; over 75% are singletons. The sample was PBMCs. These receptors all stem from a man between 45 and 60 years old in good health and CMV-seropositive. CDR3s include the opening cysteine and the closing phenylalanine or tryptophan. A D gene is named only where the DNA matches it firmly. Clone sizes are given selectively: once, few, many, or a class where the clone is expanded.

NA,TRBJ2-7,NA,TRBV25-1,CASSSYLEQYF,TGTGCCAGCAGTTCCTATCTCGAGCAGTACTTC
NA,TRBJ1-2,NA,TRBV28,CASSLPTGGLGPYGYTF,TGTGCCAGCAGTTTACCGACGGGGGGGCTTGGACCCTATGGCTACACCTTC
NA,TRBJ1-1,NA,TRBV7-9,CASSLTEQGRAFF,TGTGCCAGCAGCTTGACGGAGCAGGGCCGCGCTTTCTTT
NA,TRBJ1-2,NA,TRBV5-6,CASSLVDNYGYTF,TGTGCCAGCAGCTTGGTAGATAACTATGGCTACACCTTC
NA,TRBJ2-3,NA,TRBV9,CASSGRVSTDTQYF,TGTGCCAGCAGCGGCAGGGTTAGCACAGATACGCAGTATTTT
TRBD1,TRBJ2-5,NA,TRBV5-1,CASRNQGQGGETQYF,TGCGCCAGCAGAAACCAGGGACAGGGAGGCGAGACCCAGTACTTC
NA,TRBJ1-5,NA,TRBV27,CASSPQPGHTVYSNQPQHF,TGTGCCAGCAGTCCACAACCGGGACATACCGTATATAGCAATCAGCCCCAGCATTTT
NA,TRBJ1-1,NA,TRBV20-1,CSAHRRNEAFF,TGCAGTGCGCACAGGCGAAATGAAGCTTTCTTT
NA,TRBJ1-2,NA,TRBV4-1,CASSQGAQVKANYGYTF,TGCGCCAGCAGCCAAGGGGCCCAGGTTAAGGCTAACTATGGCTACACCTTC
NA,TRBJ2-3,few,TRBV7-3,CASSSDGNTQYF,TGTGCCAGCAGCTCCGACGGGAATACGCAGTATTTT
TRBD1,TRBJ2-1,NA,TRBV2,CASSAGTGSSNEQFF,TGTGCCAGCAGTGCCGGGACAGGGTCGAGCAATGAGCAGTTCTTC
TRBD2,TRBJ2-7,NA,TRBV6-6,CASSTGLAYEQYF,TGTGCCAGCAGTACGGGACTAGCCTACGAGCAGTACTTC
TRBD1,TRBJ2-2,NA,TRBV19,CASSIGLRGHTGELFF,TGTGCCAGTAGTATAGGGCTCAGGGGGCACACCGGGGAGCTGTTTTTT
TRBD1,TRBJ1-1,once,TRBV6-5,CASSYYRGTEAFF,TGTGCCAGCAGTTACTACAGGGGAACTGAAGCTTTCTTT
NA,TRBJ2-3,NA,TRBV11-2,CASSSLGGTSTDTQYF,TGTGCCAGCAGCTCCCTGGGTGGGACTAGCACAGATACGCAGTATTTT
TRBD1,TRBJ1-4,NA,TRBV7-2,CASSPMAGTGNEKLFF,TGTGCCAGCAGCCCGATGGCCGGGACAGGGAATGAAAAACTGTTTTTT
NA,TRBJ2-2,few,TRBV5-4,CASSLQGNTGELFF,TGTGCCAGCAGCTTACAGGGTAATACCGGGGAGCTGTTTTTT
NA,TRBJ2-3,few,TRBV27,CASSFIVGQITDTQYF,TGTGCCAGCAGTTTTATCGTCGGACAGATCACAGATACGCAGTATTTT
TRBD1,TRBJ2-2,NA,TRBV11-3,CASSSRTGGATGELFF,TGTGCCAGCAGCTCCAGGACAGGGGGCGCAACCGGGGAGCTGTTTTTT
TRBD2,TRBJ2-1,NA,TRBV7-9,CASSLARASGAYNEQFF,TGTGCCAGCAGCTTAGCGAGGGCTAGCGGGGCCTACAATGAGCAGTTCTTC
TRBD1,TRBJ2-7,NA,TRBV7-3,CASTTGQGAREQYF,TGTGCCAGCACCACGGGACAGGGGGCGCGTGAGCAGTACTTC
NA,TRBJ2-2,few,TRBV7-2,CASSLPGFYTGELFF,TGTGCCAGCAGCTTACCCGGGTTCTACACCGGGGAGCTGTTTTTT
NA,TRBJ1-3,NA,TRBV4-3,CASSQVAGSGNTIYF,TGCGCCAGCAGCCAAGTGGCGGGTTCTGGAAACACCATATATTTT
NA,TRBJ1-4,NA,TRBV15,CATSREVRLATNEKLFF,TGTGCCACCAGCAGAGAGGTCAGGCTTGCAACTAATGAAAAACTGTTTTTT
TRBD1,TRBJ1-1,NA,TRBV5-4,CASSLKGATEAFF,TGTGCCAGCAGCTTAAAGGGGGCCACTGAAGCTTTCTTT
TRBD1,TRBJ1-1,NA,TRBV5-1,CASSRPGQRNTEAFF,TGCGCCAGCAGCCGTCCGGGACAGCGGAACACTGAAGCTTTCTTT
TRBD1,TRBJ2-7,NA,TRBV19,CASSIRTGAHEQYF,TGTGCCAGTAGTATACGGACAGGGGCTCACGAGCAGTACTTC
NA,TRBJ2-3,NA,TRBV5-3,CARRCVSGEVRRTDTQYF,TGTGCCAGAAGATGCGTCTCTGGGGAGGTTAGGCGCACAGATACGCAGTATTTT
NA,TRBJ2-5,NA,TRBV18,CASSQKETQYF,TGTGCCAGCTCGCAGAAAGAGACCCAGTACTTC
NA,TRBJ2-3,NA,TRBV4-3,CASSQDKRGFQDTQYF,TGCGCCAGCAGCCAAGATAAGCGTGGTTTCCAAGATACGCAGTATTTT
NA,TRBJ2-7,NA,TRBV29-1,CSVELDHEQYF,TGCAGCGTTGAGCTAGACCACGAGCAGTACTTC
NA,TRBJ1-6,NA,TRBV6-5,CASSYRLSPLHF,TGTGCCAGCAGTTACAGACTTTCACCCCTCCACTTT
TRBD1,TRBJ2-7,NA,TRBV7-9,CASSPGQGFHEQYF,TGTGCCAGCAGCCCGGGACAGGGATTCCACGAGCAGTACTTC
NA,TRBJ1-5,NA,TRBV19,CASSMSLQWYSNQPQHF,TGTGCCAGTAGTATGTCCCTGCAGTGGTATAGCAATCAGCCCCAGCATTTT
NA,TRBJ1-2,NA,TRBV5-4,CASSPPDFTNPSSYGYTF,TGTGCCAGCAGTCCTCCGGACTTTACAAACCCCAGTTCCTATGGCTACACCTTC
NA,TRBJ2-1,NA,TRBV28,CASSRTPGVINEQFF,TGTGCCAGCTCCCGGACCCCAGGGGTAATCAATGAGCAGTTCTTC
NA,TRBJ1-1,few,TRBV7-9,CSSSPPRGSVNTEAFF,TGTTCCAGCAGCCCACCTAGGGGGTCGGTGAACACTGAAGCTTTCTTT
NA,TRBJ2-3,NA,TRBV7-2,CASSPGLVTITDTQYF,TGTGCCAGCAGCCCCGGACTTGTTACGATCACAGATACGCAGTATTTT
NA,TRBJ1-3,NA,TRBV7-9,CASRSTSSGNTIYF,TGTGCCAGCAGATCCACATCGTCTGGAAACACCATATATTTT
NA,TRBJ1-1,few,TRBV19,CASSRPSSPVNTEAFF,TGTGCCAGTAGTAGGCCGTCCTCCCCAGTGAACACTGAAGCTTTCTTT
NA,TRBJ1-6,NA,TRBV10-2,CASSDLIQGDNSPLHF,TGCGCCAGCAGTGATTTGATACAGGGAGACAATTCACCCCTCCACTTT
NA,TRBJ1-1,NA,TRBV11-2,CASSPPAGQGNTEAFF,TGTGCCAGCAGCCCCCCGGCGGGGCAGGGGAACACTGAAGCTTTCTTT
NA,TRBJ1-4,NA,TRBV6-1,CASSETTSTNEKLFF,TGTGCCAGCAGTGAAACAACCTCAACTAATGAAAAACTGTTTTTT
TRBD1,TRBJ2-3,NA,TRBV5-6,CASSLGTGSDTQYF,TGTGCCAGCAGCTTGGGGACAGGGTCGGATACGCAGTATTTT
NA,TRBJ1-5,NA,TRBV6-5,CASMTGYSNQPQHF,TGTGCCAGTATGACAGGTTACTCCAATCAGCCCCAGCATTTT
TRBD2,TRBJ2-1,NA,TRBV5-4,CASSFEAGVVYNEQFF,TGTGCCAGCAGCTTCGAGGCGGGGGTTGTTTACAATGAGCAGTTCTTC
TRBD1,TRBJ2-2,NA,TRBV7-9,CASRRRDRGFITGELFF,TGTGCCAGCCGCCGGAGGGACAGGGGTTTTATAACCGGGGAGCTGTTTTTT
TRBD1,TRBJ1-4,NA,TRBV6-5,CASSPPGTGGGKLFF,TGTGCCAGCAGCCCACCCGGGACAGGAGGCGGAAAACTGTTTTTT
TRBD1,TRBJ1-3,NA,TRBV19,CASTPNIGTEDCCRHTIYF,TGTGCCAGTACCCCAAATATCGGGACAGAGGATTGTTGCCGCCACACCATATATTTT
NA,TRBJ2-7,NA,TRBV30,CAWARGTNYEQYF,TGTGCCTGGGCCAGGGGTACAAACTACGAGCAGTACTTC